This TCR beta chain emerged from a study of CD4 T cells in relation to SARS-CoV-2 and coronaviruses. Study-level background: Patient ages ranged from roughly 20 to 80, median 38. Findings of the study overall: Samples before the pandemic and after infection were not matched within any donor. Culture-expanded clones reflect memory recall rather than primary priming during culture.

A remark on this clone: The antigen is not known.

Roughly 100,000 naive or memory CD4+ cells were cultured with CEF peptides for roughly eleven days. Method: immunoSEQ multiplex PCR; TCRdb's copy keeps in-frame clones and lacks some. The sample has 35,000 to 40,000 clones; roughly 84% are singletons. CDR3 size: 16 residues. The V and J ends lost 5 bases and 4 bases, in that order; junction bases with no gene match: 8. Germline CDR1 reads SGHTA; CDR2 reads FQGTGA. The chain has TRBV7-3 and TRBJ2-2, with 9 nucleotides matching TRBD1. The clonotype was recovered from an adult with COVID-19. Sequencing was carried out using naive CD4+ T cells from PBMCs, cultured in vitro. Subset noted: naive CD4+ T cells isolated by negative enrichment. The CDR3 region has the DNA TGTGCCAGCAGCGAAGGACAGGGGCGAAGCACCGGGGAGCTGTTTTTT. This encodes CASSEGQGRSTGELFF.